This T cell receptor beta chain was recorded in a study of blood T cell repertoires in COVID-19. Study summary: Acute and convalescent COVID-19 samples came from the United States, Italy and Spain. From T cells, B-cell-depleted T cells, or PBMCs came the material, which was cDNA or gDNA.

Methods used by the authors: Nucleated cell number was recorded as an estimate derived from reference gene primer amplification. TCRdb's table, derived via immunoSEQ multiplex PCR, lists solely in-frame clones and lacks some. V and J calls plus clone size are reproduced from that table; the DNA served to infer D and trimming. The sample carries hundreds of thousands of clones, 70% to 90% recorded once. Recovered status in Cohort 3 required two negative PCRs, clearance, or symptom resolution. This clone has only one observation. CDR3 length: 16 residues. Trimming removed 2 bases from V and 1 base from J, with 15 bases in between. Germline V gene sequence: CDR1 GTSNPN, CDR2 SVGIG (reference sequence).

This receptor was obtained from a man aged 25 to 40 who had recovered from COVID-19. The V call is TRBV30, the J call TRBJ1-5; a possible D gene is TRBD1 (6 bases). The sequenced sample was PBMCs or T cells enriched from blood (not recorded which). The CDR3 here is CAWSNPGQRSNQPQHF. In nucleotides, the CDR3 is TGTGCCTGGAGTAATCCGGGACAACGGAGCAATCAGCCCCAGCATTTT.